These T cell receptor beta chains were read from a single sample in a study of regulatory T cells in long-lasting Graves disease. TCRdb processed the multiplex PCR reads anew with MiXCR; each CDR3 protein has one entry. The sample holds some 460,000 distinct CDR3 sequences, about 16% seen once. The same sample was also studied in work on T cells in Graves' hyperthyroidism and ophthalmopathy.

This specimen was peripheral blood mononuclear cells (PBMCs), taken at new diagnosis, from a patient treated with antithyroid drugs. The receptor source for this set is a man aged 35-49 years with Graves disease. Each CDR3 is given with its conserved first and last residue. The D gene is left open where the match is weak. Expanded clones are given a class, and other clones once, few, many or no size at all.

D | size | J | V | DNA | CDR3
- | many | TRBJ1-6 | TRBV28 | TGTGCCAGCAGCAGGGACCAGAATTCACCCCTCCACTTT | CASSRDQNSPLHF
TRBD2 | many | TRBJ2-2 | TRBV20-1 | TGCAGTGCTAACGGACTAGCGGGAGGATTGACCGGGGAGCTGTTTTTT | CSANGLAGGLTGELFF
- | many | TRBJ2-1 | TRBV29-1 | TGCAGCGTTGACGGGGTCTACAATGAGCAGTTCTTC | CSVDGVYNEQFF
TRBD2 | many | TRBJ2-1 | TRBV6-2/TRBV6-3 | TGTGCCAGCAGTTACGTGTCTAGCGGTACCTACAATGAGCAGTTCTTC | CASSYVSSGTYNEQFF
- | many | TRBJ1-6 | TRBV27 | TGTGCCAGCAGTTCACCAGGGCCCACCTCCTATAATTCACCCCTCCACTTT | CASSSPGPTSYNSPLHF
TRBD2 | many | TRBJ2-7 | TRBV28 | TGTGCCAGTCTGACTAGCGGGACCTCTTCCTACGAGCAGTACTTC | CASLTSGTSSYEQYF
TRBD2 | once | TRBJ2-2 | TRBV29-1 | TGCAGCGTTGTTTCCAGCGGGGTTAACACCGGGGAGCTGTTTTTT | CSVVSSGVNTGELFF
TRBD1 | once | TRBJ1-1 | TRBV20-1 | TGCAGTACCGACGCCGGGACAGGGAATGAAGCTTTCTTT | CSTDAGTGNEAFF
- | - | TRBJ2-7 | TRBV4-2 | TGTGCCAGCAGCCAAGATTACGGCAGCCGCAACTCCTACGAGCAGTACTTC | CASSQDYGSRNSYEQYF
TRBD1 | many | TRBJ2-1 | TRBV7-3 | TGTGCCAGCAGCTTAATGGAGGGACAGGGAACCCATGAGCAGTTCTTC | CASSLMEGQGTHEQFF
- | many | TRBJ2-2 | TRBV12-3/TRBV12-4 | TGTGCCAGCACCACCAGGGGGGCGAACACCGGGGAGCTGTTTTTT | CASTTRGANTGELFF
TRBD2 | few | TRBJ2-3 | TRBV2 | TGTGCCAGCAGTGAATGGACTAGCGGGACAGATACGCAGTATTTT | CASSEWTSGTDTQYF
TRBD2 | many | TRBJ2-1 | TRBV4-2 | TGTGCCAGCAGCCCCCTGACTAGCGGGGCGCCCGACAATGAGCAGTTCTTC | CASSPLTSGAPDNEQFF
- | many | TRBJ2-3 | TRBV6-2/TRBV6-3 | TGTGCCAGCAGTTATGGAGGCGCGCCCCGGGATACGCAGTATTTT | CASSYGGAPRDTQYF
- | - | TRBJ1-6 | TRBV28 | TGTGCCAGCAGTTTATATGACAACTGGGTTTCACCCCTCCACTTT | CASSLYDNWVSPLHF
- | - | TRBJ1-5 | TRBV6-2/TRBV6-3 | TGTGCCAGCAGTTACGGGCCGGTCAATCAGCCCCAGCATTTT | CASSYGPVNQPQHF
TRBD2 | many | TRBJ2-5 | TRBV7-6 | TGTGCCAGCAGCTTCCCTTCGAGCGGGAGGGCCAGGGAGACCCAGTACTTC | CASSFPSSGRARETQYF
- | - | TRBJ2-1 | TRBV29-1 | TGCAGCGTTGAAGCGGGAACGGGGTATGAGCAGTTCTTC | CSVEAGTGYEQFF